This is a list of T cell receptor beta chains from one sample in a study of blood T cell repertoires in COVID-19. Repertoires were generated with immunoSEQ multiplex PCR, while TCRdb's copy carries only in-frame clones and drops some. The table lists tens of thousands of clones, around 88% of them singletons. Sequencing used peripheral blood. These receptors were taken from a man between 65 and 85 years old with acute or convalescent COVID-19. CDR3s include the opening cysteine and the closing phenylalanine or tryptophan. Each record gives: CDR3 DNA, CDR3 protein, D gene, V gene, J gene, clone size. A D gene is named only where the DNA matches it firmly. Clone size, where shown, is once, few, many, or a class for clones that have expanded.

DNA: TGCGCCAGCAGCCGGGACGACAGGGACTATGGCTACACCTTC
CDR3: CASSRDDRDYGYTF
D: TRBD1
V: TRBV4-1
J: TRBJ1-2
size: .

DNA: TGTGCCATCAGTCTACAGGGTGGGTCTAACTATGGCTACACCTTC
CDR3: CAISLQGGSNYGYTF
D: .
V: TRBV10-3
J: TRBJ1-2
size: .

DNA: TGCGCCAGCAGCTTGGAACTAGCGGGAGGAGGTGAGCAGTTCTTC
CDR3: CASSLELAGGGEQFF
D: TRBD2
V: TRBV5-1
J: TRBJ2-1
size: .

DNA: TGTGCCAGCAGCTTAGCCCAGGGCCTCTACACCTTC
CDR3: CASSLAQGLYTF
D: .
V: TRBV11-2
J: TRBJ1-2
size: .

DNA: TGCGCCAGCAGCATGACCAGGGGCACGGTCGATGAGCAGTTCTTC
CDR3: CASSMTRGTVDEQFF
D: .
V: TRBV5-1
J: TRBJ2-1
size: once

DNA: TGTGCTAGTGGTTCCCGGGAAAACACAGATACGCAGTATTTT
CDR3: CASGSRENTDTQYF
D: .
V: TRBV12-5
J: TRBJ2-3
size: .

DNA: TGCGCCAGCAGCTTGCAGGCAGGGTTGGAATCACCCCTCCACTTT
CDR3: CASSLQAGLESPLHF
D: .
V: TRBV5-1
J: TRBJ1-6
size: .

DNA: TGTGCCAGCAGCGACAGACAGGGGAAGGATTCACCCCTCCACTTT
CDR3: CASSDRQGKDSPLHF
D: TRBD1
V: TRBV5-4
J: TRBJ1-6
size: .

DNA: TGTGCCAGCCCCCGCGGGAGGGTGGAGACCCAGTACTTC
CDR3: CASPRGRVETQYF
D: TRBD2
V: TRBV3-1/TRBV3-2
J: TRBJ2-5
size: .

DNA: TGTGCCAGCACCCAGGCCTCTCAAACCCCCTACGAGCAGTACTTC
CDR3: CASTQASQTPYEQYF
D: .
V: TRBV28
J: TRBJ2-7
size: .

DNA: TGTGCCAGCAGAAGAACTACAACAGATACGCAGTATTTT
CDR3: CASRRTTTDTQYF
D: .
V: TRBV6-6
J: TRBJ2-3
size: once

DNA: TGTGCCAGCAGAGTTTCGGACACCGAGCAGTACTTC
CDR3: CASRVSDTEQYF
D: .
V: TRBV6-6
J: TRBJ2-7
size: .

DNA: TGTGCCAGCAGCTCGGACAGGGGGCTTGGCTATGGCTACACCTTC
CDR3: CASSSDRGLGYGYTF
D: TRBD1
V: TRBV11-2
J: TRBJ1-2
size: .

DNA: TGTGCCAGCAGAACTACTGACCGCCGGAACACTGAAGCTTTCTTT
CDR3: CASRTTDRRNTEAFF
D: .
V: TRBV2
J: TRBJ1-1
size: .

DNA: TGTGCCAGCTCACCAGCGGCAGGGCTTAATGAAAAACTGTTTTTT
CDR3: CASSPAAGLNEKLFF
D: .
V: TRBV18
J: TRBJ1-4
size: once

DNA: TGTGCCAGTAGCAAGACTAGCGGGAGGGCCACTACCGGGGAGCTGTTTTTT
CDR3: CASSKTSGRATTGELFF
D: TRBD2
V: TRBV19
J: TRBJ2-2
size: .

DNA: TGTGCCAGCTCACCCTCGGACAGGGGAAAAACTAACTATGGCTACACCTTC
CDR3: CASSPSDRGKTNYGYTF
D: TRBD1
V: TRBV18
J: TRBJ1-2
size: .

DNA: TGTGCCAGCAGTATTACCGGGACAGGGGTGACAGATACGCAGTATTTT
CDR3: CASSITGTGVTDTQYF
D: TRBD1
V: TRBV2
J: TRBJ2-3
size: .

DNA: TGCGCCAGCAGTTTAGGACGGGGACTTAGCTCCTACGAGCAGTACTTC
CDR3: CASSLGRGLSSYEQYF
D: .
V: TRBV5-1
J: TRBJ2-7
size: .

DNA: TGTGCCAGCAGTTACATGACAGAGAATCAGCCCCAGCATTTT
CDR3: CASSYMTENQPQHF
D: .
V: TRBV6-5
J: TRBJ1-5
size: .

DNA: TGCAGCGTAATACCGGGACAGAGCTACGAGCAGTACTTC
CDR3: CSVIPGQSYEQYF
D: TRBD1
V: TRBV29-1
J: TRBJ2-7
size: .

DNA: TGTGCCAGCTCACCCGGAGATCTGGAGCCCCAGCATTTT
CDR3: CASSPGDLEPQHF
D: .
V: TRBV18
J: TRBJ1-5
size: .

DNA: TGTGCCAGCAGCCCTCAGGGCAATCAGCCCCAGCATTTT
CDR3: CASSPQGNQPQHF
D: .
V: TRBV11-2
J: TRBJ1-5
size: .

DNA: TGTGCCAGCAGAGCAGGGGGTAAAGCTTACGAGCAGTACTTC
CDR3: CASRAGGKAYEQYF
D: TRBD1
V: TRBV2
J: TRBJ2-7
size: .

DNA: TGTGCCAGCACTGACAGGGCAGGGGAAAACATTCAGTACTTC
CDR3: CASTDRAGENIQYF
D: TRBD1
V: TRBV2
J: TRBJ2-4
size: .

DNA: TGTGCCACCAGTGATCCACAGGGACAGGGGGCAACTGGGGCCAACGTCCTGACTTTC
CDR3: CATSDPQGQGATGANVLTF
D: TRBD1
V: TRBV24-1
J: TRBJ2-6
size: .